This T cell receptor beta chain was obtained from a study of blood T cell repertoires in COVID-19. Study context: The United States, Italy and Spain provided the acute and convalescent COVID-19 samples. Sources were T cells, B-cell-depleted T cells, or PBMCs; the material itself was cDNA or gDNA.

There are 18 residues in the CDR3. V shed 0 bases, J shed 6 bases, and the junction held 12 bases outside the gene matches. From germline, CDR1 is LGHNT and CDR2 FRNRAP. Each participant's cohort was designated according to participant-reported clinical history. In the original processing: Estimated nucleated cell counts came from reference gene primer amplification. Repertoires were generated with immunoSEQ multiplex PCR, while TCRdb's copy carries only in-frame clones and drops some. The V and J calls and clone size were taken over from that table, and D and trimming were inferred from the DNA. The data hold a few hundred thousand clones, with around 85% observed a single time.

This clonotype was obtained from a woman between 50 and 59 years old who had recovered from COVID-19. Sequences were obtained from PBMCs or T cells enriched from blood (not recorded which). The rearrangement links TRBV12-5 to TRBJ2-1; 9 bases line up with TRBD2. The CDR3, as DNA: TGTGCTAGTGGTTTGGTTGCGGGAGGGCCTTTTGGAGGCAATGAGCAGTTCTTC. Its translation is CASGLVAGGPFGGNEQFF. The full variable domain, in which reference TRBV12-5 and TRBJ2-1 provide the parts outside the CDR3, is DARVTQTPRHKVTEMGQEVTMRCQPILGHNTVFWYRQTMMQGLELLAYFRNRAPLDDSGMPKDRFSAEMPDATLATLKIQPSEPRDSAVYFCASGLVAGGPFGGNEQFFGPGTRLTVL.